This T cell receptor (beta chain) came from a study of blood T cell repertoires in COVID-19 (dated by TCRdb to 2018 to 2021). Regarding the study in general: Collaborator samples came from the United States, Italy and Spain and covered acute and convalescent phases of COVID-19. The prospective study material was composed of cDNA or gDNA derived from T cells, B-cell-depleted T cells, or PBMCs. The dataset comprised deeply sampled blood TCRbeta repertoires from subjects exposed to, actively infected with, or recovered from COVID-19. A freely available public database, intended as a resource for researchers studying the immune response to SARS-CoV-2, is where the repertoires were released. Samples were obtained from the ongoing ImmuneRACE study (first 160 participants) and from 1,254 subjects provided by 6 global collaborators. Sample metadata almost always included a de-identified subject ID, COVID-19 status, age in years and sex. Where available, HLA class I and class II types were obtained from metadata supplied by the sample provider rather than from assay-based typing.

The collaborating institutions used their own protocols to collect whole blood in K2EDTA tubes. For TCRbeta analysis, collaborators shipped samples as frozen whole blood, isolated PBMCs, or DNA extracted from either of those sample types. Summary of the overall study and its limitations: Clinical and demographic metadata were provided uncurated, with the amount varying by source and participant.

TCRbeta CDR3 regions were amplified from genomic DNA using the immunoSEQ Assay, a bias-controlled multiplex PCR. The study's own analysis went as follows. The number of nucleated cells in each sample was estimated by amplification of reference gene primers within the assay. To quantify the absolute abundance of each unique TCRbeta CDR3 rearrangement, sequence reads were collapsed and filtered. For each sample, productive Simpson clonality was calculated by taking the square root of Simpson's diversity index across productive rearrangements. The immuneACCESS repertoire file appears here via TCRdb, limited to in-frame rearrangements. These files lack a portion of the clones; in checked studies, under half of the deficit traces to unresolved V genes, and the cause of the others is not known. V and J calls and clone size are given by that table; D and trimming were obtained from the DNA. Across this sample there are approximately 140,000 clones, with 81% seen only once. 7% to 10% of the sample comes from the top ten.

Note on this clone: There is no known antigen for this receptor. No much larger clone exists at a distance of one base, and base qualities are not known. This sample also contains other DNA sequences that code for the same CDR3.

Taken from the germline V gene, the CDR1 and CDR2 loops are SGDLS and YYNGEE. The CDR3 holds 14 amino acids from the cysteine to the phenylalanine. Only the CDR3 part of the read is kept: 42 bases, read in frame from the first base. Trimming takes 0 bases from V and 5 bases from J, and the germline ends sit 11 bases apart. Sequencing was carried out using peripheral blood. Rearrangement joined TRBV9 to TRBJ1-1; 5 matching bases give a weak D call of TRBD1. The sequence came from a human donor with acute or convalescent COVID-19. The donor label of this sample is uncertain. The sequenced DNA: TGTGCCAGCAGCGTAGAAGGGGTAGGGACTGAAGCTTTCTTT. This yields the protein CASSVEGVGTEAFF.